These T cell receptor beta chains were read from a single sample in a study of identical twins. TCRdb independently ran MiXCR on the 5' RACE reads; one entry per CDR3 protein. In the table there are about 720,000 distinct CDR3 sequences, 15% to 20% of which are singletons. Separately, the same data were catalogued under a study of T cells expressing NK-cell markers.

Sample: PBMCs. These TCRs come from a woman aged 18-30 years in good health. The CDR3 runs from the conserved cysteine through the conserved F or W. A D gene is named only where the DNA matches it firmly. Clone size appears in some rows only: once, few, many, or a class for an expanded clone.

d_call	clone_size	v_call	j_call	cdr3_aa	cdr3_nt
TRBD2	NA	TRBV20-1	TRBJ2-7	CSASSSGHSYEQYF	TGCAGTGCTAGTTCTAGCGGGCACTCCTACGAGCAGTACTTC
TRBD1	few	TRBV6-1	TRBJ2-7	CASSRGQGANEQYF	TGTGCCAGCAGCCGAGGACAGGGGGCTAACGAGCAGTACTTC
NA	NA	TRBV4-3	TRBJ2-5	CASSQGSGQGETQYF	TGCGCCAGCAGCCAAGGTAGCGGGCAGGGGGAGACCCAGTACTTC
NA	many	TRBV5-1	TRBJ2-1	CASSLAANSYNEQFF	TGCGCCAGCAGCTTGGCAGCAAACTCCTACAATGAGCAGTTCTTC
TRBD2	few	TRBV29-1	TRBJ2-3	CSVRTSGRTSTDTQYF	TGCAGCGTTAGGACTAGCGGGAGGACGAGCACAGATACGCAGTATTTT
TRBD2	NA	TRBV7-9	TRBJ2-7	CASSAADGRGSYEQYF	TGTGCCAGCAGCGCGGCAGACGGGAGGGGGTCCTACGAGCAGTACTTC
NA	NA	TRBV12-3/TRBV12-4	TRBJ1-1	CASSAQGFGEAFF	TGTGCCAGCAGTGCACAGGGATTCGGGGAAGCTTTCTTT
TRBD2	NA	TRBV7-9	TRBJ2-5	CASSFTLAEPTQYF	TGTGCCAGCAGCTTCACACTAGCGGAACCTACCCAGTACTTC
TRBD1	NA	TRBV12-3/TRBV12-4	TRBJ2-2	CASREQGAGGELFF	TGTGCCAGCCGCGAACAGGGGGCGGGCGGGGAGCTGTTTTTT
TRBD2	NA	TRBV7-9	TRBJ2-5	CASNGGGKPETQYF	TGTGCCAGCAACGGGGGGGGTAAACCAGAGACCCAGTACTTC